The 24 T cell receptor beta chains below come from one sample, sequenced in a study of blood T cell repertoires in COVID-19. Only in-frame clones appear in the TCRdb table, and some are missing; sequencing was by immunoSEQ multiplex PCR. This sample has just over 300,000 clones, with roughly 86% found just once. Sequencing used peripheral blood. The receptor source for this set is a woman in her 30s with COVID-19, enrolled during active disease.

The chain is built from TRBV2 and TRBJ1-1, with TRBD1 matching over 7 bases. This CDR3 has 12 residues. The V segment lost 5 bases and the J segment 5 bases; nucleotides outside the gene matches: 2. CDR1 is SNHLY and CDR2 is FYNNEI in the germline V gene. The CDR3 sequence is CASSLQGTEAFF. In DNA form, the CDR3 reads TGTGCCAGCAGTCTACAGGGGACTGAAGCTTTCTTT.

Concerning this clone: Sequence at one end of the junction differs from germline and may be a read error. V is TRBV2 and J is TRBJ1-5; D is ambiguous. The CDR3 has 14 residues. Germline V gives CDR1 SNHLY, CDR2 FYNNEI. In nucleotides, the CDR3 is TGTGCCAGCGGTGAGGAGTATAGCAATCAGCCCCAGCATTTT. It encodes CASGEEYSNQPQHF.

This clone was seen only once. V is TRBV6-5 and J is TRBJ1-3, with D unclear. The V end was cut by 8 bases, the J end by 4 bases, with 15 bases between. This CDR3 is built from 14 residues. Germline V gene data show CDR1 as MNHEY and CDR2 as SVGAGI. CDR3 sequence (DNA): TGTGCCAGCTTCAAGGGAGTTACGGGAAACACCATATATTTT. This sequence encodes CASFKGVTGNTIYF.

This sequence joins TRBV6-4 and TRBJ2-3; 8 nucleotides line up with TRBD1. This CDR3 has 15 amino acids. Germline-derived CDR1 and CDR2 are MRHNA and SNTAGT. The trim removed 0 bases at V and 4 bases at J, leaving 3 bases unmatched. CDR3 amino acids: CASSDSRTGSDTQYF. Written as DNA, the CDR3 is TGTGCCAGCAGTGACTCTAGGACAGGGTCAGATACGCAGTATTTT.

The rearrangement joins TRBV28 to TRBJ1-2; TRBD1 is a possible D gene (5 bases). The CDR3 spans 13 residues. The germline V gene has CDR1 MDHEN and CDR2 SYDVKM. V lost 6 bases and J 2 bases, leaving 10 bases between the germline ends. CDR3 residues: CASRKDTNYGYTF. The CDR3 DNA follows: TGTGCCAGCAGGAAGGACACGAACTATGGCTACACCTTC.

V and J are TRBV24-1 and TRBJ2-7; perhaps TRBD1 as D (6 bases). The CDR3 has 16 residues. V dropped 2 bases and J dropped 5 bases, with 18 bases sitting between them. The germline V gene has CDR1 KGHDR and CDR2 SFDVKD. CDR3 sequence (DNA): TGTGCCACCAGTGATTGGGAACAGGGAGAAGGGAACGAGCAGTACTTC. This sequence encodes CATSDWEQGEGNEQYF.

This chain joins TRBV18 and TRBJ2-5; no definite D call. V dropped 2 bases and J dropped 5 bases, with 3 bases sitting between them. The CDR3 spans 11 residues. Germline V gives CDR1 KGHSH, CDR2 LQKENI. CDR3 residues: CASSPAETQYF. The CDR3 nucleotides are TGTGCCAGCTCACCAGCGGAGACCCAGTACTTC.

J is TRBJ1-5 and V is TRBV2; D is unresolved. The CDR3 sequence is 14 residues long. Trimming pared 5 bases from V and 0 bases from J, leaving 8 bases between. In germline, CDR1 is SNHLY, CDR2 FYNNEI. The CDR3: CASSWENSNQPQHF. For the CDR3, the DNA is TGTGCCAGCAGTTGGGAGAATAGCAATCAGCCCCAGCATTTT.

This chain uses TRBV10-3 with TRBJ1-2, with D uncertain. This CDR3 is built from 14 residues. Germline V lookup: CDR1 ENHRY, CDR2 SYGVKD. The germline V and J ends were trimmed by 4 bases and 4 bases, with 13 bases remaining between them. For the CDR3, the DNA is TGTGCCATCAGTGTCCGTCCGGAGGGCTATGGCTACACCTTC. This codes for CAISVRPEGYGYTF.

This sequence joins TRBV12-2 and TRBJ1-4. TRBV12-2 is a pseudogene locus. The CDR3 is 14 amino acids. For the CDR3, the DNA is TGTGCAAGTCGCTTAGTGGAGGGAGGGGAAAAACTGTTTTTT. This gives the protein CASRLVEGGEKLFF.

This clone was recorded once. This rearrangement joins TRBV7-9 to TRBJ2-7, with D tentatively TRBD2 (5 bases). The V end lost 1 base, the J end lost 5 bases, and 6 bases lay between the germline ends. This CDR3 is built from 12 residues. Per germline, CDR1 SEHNR and CDR2 FQNEAQ (reference sequence). CDR3 sequence reads: CASSLVRDEQYF. The CDR3 DNA follows: TGTGCCAGCAGCTTAGTGCGGGACGAGCAGTACTTC.

The chain joins TRBV7-2 to TRBJ1-6; a possible D gene is TRBD1 (5 bases). V was trimmed by 3 bases and J by 10 bases, leaving 16 bases between them. CDR1 is SGHTA, CDR2 FQGNSA, per germline. The CDR3 is 15 residues long. CDR3 in amino acids: CASSFQLGGGSPLHF. The CDR3 DNA is TGTGCCAGCAGCTTCCAGTTGGGGGGTGGCTCACCCCTCCACTTT.

V gene TRBV9 combines with J gene TRBJ2-1; TRBD1 matches at 8 bases. The germline V gene has CDR1 SGDLS and CDR2 YYNGEE. Germline trimming cut 2 bases from V and 4 bases from J; bases unmatched to any gene: 5. The CDR3 has 15 amino acids. The CDR3 DNA reads TGTGCCAGCAGCGTGCAGGACAGGGTTTACAATGAGCAGTTCTTC. Its translation is CASSVQDRVYNEQFF.

This clone came up many times. The genes are TRBV11-3 and TRBJ2-5, with D perhaps TRBD2 (5 bases). The CDR3 runs 16 residues. The V end was cut by 5 bases, the J end by 5 bases, with 21 bases between. Germline loops: CDR1 SGHNT, CDR2 YENEEA. CDR3 bases: TGTGCCAGCAGCGACACACTGACGGGGAATTCGGAGACCCAGTACTTC. This encodes CASSDTLTGNSETQYF.

The chain links TRBV7-6 to TRBJ1-1; D remains unclear. Germline V gene lookup returns CDR1 SGHVS and CDR2 FNYEAQ. The CDR3 is made up of 11 amino acids. Trimming stripped 1 base from V and 8 bases from J, with 5 bases between. CDR3 region: CASSLGGEAFF. CDR3 sequence (DNA): TGTGCCAGCAGCTTAGGAGGGGAAGCTTTCTTT.

This sequence joins TRBV30 and TRBJ1-2; tentative D call: TRBD1 (5 bases). CDR1 and CDR2 (germline): GTSNPN, SVGIG (reference sequence). V was trimmed by 4 bases and J by 9 bases, leaving 15 bases between them. CDR3 size: 12 residues. The CDR3 DNA reads TGTGCCTGGATCCCCTGGGGCGCCCGCTACACCTTC. Translated: CAWIPWGARYTF.

The CDR3 nucleotides read TGTGCCAGCACCAGAGGGACAGGGCCCACTGAAGCTTTCTTT. It is translated as CASTRGTGPTEAFF. The chain carries TRBV9 and TRBJ1-1; 9 bases match TRBD1. The trim removed 6 bases at V and 4 bases at J, leaving 7 bases unmatched. The CDR3 sequence is 14 residues long. Germline CDR1 SGDLS, CDR2 YYNGEE.

CDR3 nucleotide sequence: TGTGCCAGCAGTTCCGGGACAGGGGGGGTCGAGCAGTACTTC. Translating it yields CASSSGTGGVEQYF. The gene calls are TRBV2 and TRBJ2-7, with 11 bases lining up with TRBD1. Trimming took 5 bases from V and 6 from J; bases not matched to a gene: 6. CDR3 length: 14 residues. Germline V lookup: CDR1 SNHLY, CDR2 FYNNEI.

This clone showed up just once. The rearrangement links TRBV3-1 (or the pseudogene TRBV3-2) to TRBJ1-3; 9 bases agree with TRBD1. Germline assignment: CDR1 LGHDT and CDR2 YNNKEL (reference sequence). This CDR3 contains 15 residues. Germline trimming cut 4 bases from V and 6 bases from J; bases unmatched to any gene: 7. CDR3 bases: TGTGCCAGCAGCCGCCCGGGACAGGGAAAAAACACCATATATTTT. Residues: CASSRPGQGKNTIYF.

V usage is TRBV25-1 and J usage is TRBJ2-5; the match to TRBD1 covers 9 bases. This CDR3 is built from 14 residues. Germline CDR1 is MGHDK and CDR2 is SYGVNS. With V trimmed by 4 bases and J by 6 bases, 6 bases remained unmatched. CDR3: CASSVTGGMKTQYF. DNA for the CDR3: TGTGCCAGCAGTGTGACAGGGGGTATGAAGACCCAGTACTTC. The whole variable domain, filled in from reference TRBV25-1 and TRBJ2-5, reads EADIYQTPRYLVIGTGKKITLECSQTMGHDKMYWYQQDPGMELHLIHYSYGVNSTEKGDLSSESTVSRIRTEHFPLTLESARPSHTSQYLCASSVTGGMKTQYFGPGTRLLVL.

The count of this clone is one. The V and J genes are TRBV7-8 and TRBJ2-1, with TRBD2 matching over 14 bases. Germline CDR1 and CDR2: SGHVS and FQNEAQ. The CDR3 is made up of 13 amino acids. V dropped 5 bases and J dropped 13; count of bases not matched to a gene: 4. The CDR3 reads CASSRGLAGGQFF. DNA of the CDR3: TGTGCCAGCAGCCGAGGACTAGCGGGGGGACAGTTCTTC.

This clone has just a few counts. The chain links TRBV15 to TRBJ1-1; D unresolved. CDR1 is LNHNV, CDR2 YYDKDF, per germline (reference sequence). V gave up 5 bases and J gave up 2 bases, with 12 bases separating them. This CDR3 spans 14 amino acids. The CDR3 DNA reads TGTGCCACCAGCCAATTCGGGAAAAACACTGAAGCTTTCTTT. Translated, it gives CATSQFGKNTEAFF.

The chain combines TRBV7-9 with TRBJ2-3; weak D call: TRBD2 (5 bases). V was pared by 6 bases and J by 4 bases, with 26 bases between. This CDR3 region has 18 residues. Looked up from germline, CDR1 is SEHNR and CDR2 is FQNEAQ (reference sequence). As DNA, the CDR3 is TGTGCCAGCAGGGCGGGTCCGACTTCCTCCTCGACCCCAGATACGCAGTATTTT. Protein product: CASRAGPTSSSTPDTQYF.

CDR3 loop: CATSDSPRGGYTF. The DNA for the CDR3 is TGTGCCACCAGTGATTCGCCCCGAGGGGGCTACACCTTC. The chain recombines TRBV24-1 with TRBJ1-2; D unclear. Trimming left V 2 bases short and J 8 bases short, with 11 bases between. Germline CDR1 and CDR2: KGHDR and SFDVKD. The CDR3 runs to 13 residues.